This T cell receptor beta chain came from a study of blood T cells in healthy people across ages. Regarding this clonotype: Its specificity is not known.

Then a second PCR, running about 6 to 12 cycles, was carried out with a sample-barcoded 5' primer and a J-beta primer mix. Template switching added a 12-random-nucleotide identifier to every cDNA molecule. TCRdb reanalysed the 5' RACE reads using MiXCR and keeps one entry per CDR3 protein. The table lists roughly 860,000 distinct CDR3 sequences, approximately 59% of them singletons, with 25% to 35% in the top ten. General observations from the study: Both naive CD4+ cell counts and diversity were greater in long-lived donors than in aged donors.

This TCR was sampled from a man younger than 40 in good health. The sample taken for sequencing was blood.

CDR3 sequence reads: CASRSMTDPGTGDYSYNEQFF. The CDR3 region has the DNA TGTGCCAGCAGATCAATGACCGACCCCGGGACAGGAGACTACTCCTACAATGAGCAGTTCTTC. The chain links TRBV13 to TRBJ2-1, with 8 positions matching TRBD1. V dropped 6 bases and J dropped 0; count of bases not matched to a gene: 22. Per germline, CDR1 PRHDT and CDR2 FYEKMQ (reference sequence). This CDR3 has 21 amino acids.